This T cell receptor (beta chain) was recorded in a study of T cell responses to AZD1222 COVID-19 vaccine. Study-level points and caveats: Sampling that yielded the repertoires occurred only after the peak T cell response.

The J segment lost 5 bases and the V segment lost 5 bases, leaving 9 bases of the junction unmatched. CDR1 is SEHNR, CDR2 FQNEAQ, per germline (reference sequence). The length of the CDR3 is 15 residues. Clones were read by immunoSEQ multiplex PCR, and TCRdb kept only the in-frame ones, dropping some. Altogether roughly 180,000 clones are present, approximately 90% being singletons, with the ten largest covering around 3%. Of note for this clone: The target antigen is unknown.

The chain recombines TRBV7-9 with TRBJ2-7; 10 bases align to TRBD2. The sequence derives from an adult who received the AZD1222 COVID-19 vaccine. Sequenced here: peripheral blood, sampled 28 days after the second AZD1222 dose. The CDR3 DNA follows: TGTGCCAGCAGCAGATTAGCGGGAGGACCCCACGAGCAGTACTTC. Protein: CASSRLAGGPHEQYF. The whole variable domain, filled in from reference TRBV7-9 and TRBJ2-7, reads DTGVSQNPRHKITKRGQNVTFRCDPISEHNRLYWYRQTLGQGPEFLTYFQNEAQLEKSRLLSDRFSAERPKGSFSTLEIQRTEQGDSAMYLCASSRLAGGPHEQYFGPGTRLTVT.